Sequencing of this TCR beta chain was carried out in a study of blood T cell repertoires in COVID-19. Study summary: Samples taken during acute and convalescent COVID-19 were collected in the United States, Italy and Spain. Sources were T cells, B-cell-depleted T cells, or PBMCs; the material itself was cDNA or gDNA.

Profiled with immunoSEQ multiplex PCR; TCRdb holds only in-frame clones, not every one. The table lists under 150,000 clones, around 89% of them singletons, with roughly 1.4% in the top ten. From germline, CDR1 is SQVTM and CDR2 ANQGSEA. CDR3 length: 13 amino acids. V shed 6 bases, J shed 4 bases, and the junction held 6 bases outside the gene matches. The chain is built from TRBV29-1 and TRBJ2-1; the match to TRBD2 covers 7 bases. Sequenced input: peripheral blood. The clonotype originates from a human donor in a cohort sampled during active COVID-19. The CDR3 sequence is CSVASGPYNEQFF. The CDR3 DNA is TGCAGCGTAGCTAGCGGCCCATACAATGAGCAGTTCTTC.